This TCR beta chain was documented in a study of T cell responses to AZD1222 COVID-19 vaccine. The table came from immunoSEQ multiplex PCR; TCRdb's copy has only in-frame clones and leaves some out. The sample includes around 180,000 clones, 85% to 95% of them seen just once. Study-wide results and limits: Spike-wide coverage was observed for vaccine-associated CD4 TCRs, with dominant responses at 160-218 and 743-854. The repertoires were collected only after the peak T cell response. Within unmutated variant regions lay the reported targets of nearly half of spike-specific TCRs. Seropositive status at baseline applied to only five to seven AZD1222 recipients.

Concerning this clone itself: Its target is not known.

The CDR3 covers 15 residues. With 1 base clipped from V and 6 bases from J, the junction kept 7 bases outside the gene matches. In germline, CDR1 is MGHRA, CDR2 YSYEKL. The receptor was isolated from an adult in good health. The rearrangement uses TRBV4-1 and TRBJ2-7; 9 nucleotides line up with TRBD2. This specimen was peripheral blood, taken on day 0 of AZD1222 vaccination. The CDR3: CASSQVGGRDGEQYF. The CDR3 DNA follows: TGCGCCAGCAGCCAAGTGGGCGGGAGGGATGGCGAGCAGTACTTC.